This T cell receptor (beta chain) was found in a study of control samples from healthy donors and cancer patients. Germline values: CDR1 MNHEY, CDR2 SVGAGI. This CDR3 region has 12 residues. The germline V and J ends were trimmed by 7 bases and 3 bases, with 9 bases remaining between them. The method was immunoSEQ multiplex PCR; TCRdb's version includes in-frame clones alone and lacks a portion of them. Seen here are 110,000 or so clones, about 80% observed once, and the top ten hold less than 15%. What was sequenced was blood. This TCR derives from a woman in her 50s in good health. The rearrangement links TRBV6-5 to TRBJ1-2; D call uncertain. As DNA, the CDR3 is TGTGCCAGCATCGCGGAGTACTATGGCTACACCTTC. Its translation: CASIAEYYGYTF.